The 31 T cell receptor beta chains in this list originate from one sample, sequenced in a study of PD-1 blockade in mismatch repair-deficient tumors. Measured with immunoSEQ multiplex PCR; TCRdb has only the in-frame clones, and not every one. Of over 75,000 clones in the sample, approximately 81% were seen once. The material sequenced was peripheral blood, taken 12 weeks after starting pembrolizumab. These receptors were collected from an adult with mismatch repair-deficient cancer.

The V call is TRBV9, the J call TRBJ2-3, with a possible D match to TRBD1 (6 bases). Germline V lookup: CDR1 SGDLS, CDR2 YYNGEE. V dropped 0 bases and J dropped 4 bases, with 6 bases sitting between them. This CDR3 has 13 amino acids. As DNA, the CDR3 is TGTGCCAGCAGCGTAGAGGGGGCAGATACGCAGTATTTT. Residues: CASSVEGADTQYF.

The chain has TRBV7-8 and TRBJ2-7; D call uncertain. Trimming stripped 3 bases from V and 3 bases from J, with 6 bases between. Germline V CDR1 and CDR2: SGHVS, FQNEAQ. This CDR3 comprises 12 residues. DNA for the CDR3: TGTGCCAGCAGCTTTTCCCTCTACGAGCAGTACTTC. Translating gives CASSFSLYEQYF.

This rearrangement joins TRBV11-2 to TRBJ1-1; tentative D call: TRBD1 (6 bases). Germline-derived CDR1 and CDR2 are SGHAT and FQNNGV. V lost 3 bases to trimming and J lost 0 bases, with 17 bases between them. There are 17 residues in the CDR3. The CDR3 loop reads CASSFWRAGEMNTEAFF. CDR3 nucleotides: TGTGCCAGCAGCTTCTGGCGGGCAGGGGAAATGAACACTGAAGCTTTCTTT.

This clone was seen only once. V usage is TRBV4-3 and J usage is TRBJ2-7, with unresolved D. CDR3 size: 13 residues. V gave up 0 bases and J gave up 7 bases, with 10 bases separating them. Per the germline V gene, CDR1 is LGHNA and CDR2 is YSLEER. CDR3 region: CASSQEGLGEQYF. CDR3 coding DNA: TGCGCCAGCAGCCAAGAAGGGCTGGGTGAGCAGTACTTC.

About this clone: Other DNA sequences of this sample code for an identical CDR3. The chain uses TRBV9 and TRBJ2-7; tentatively, D is TRBD2 (6 bases). With 0 bases removed from V and 0 bases from J, the gap between germline ends came to 10 bases. Germline V gene lookup returns CDR1 SGDLS and CDR2 YYNGEE. The CDR3 runs to 15 residues. CDR3 residues: CASSVALADSYEQYF. In nucleotides, the CDR3 is TGTGCCAGCAGCGTAGCGTTAGCGGACTCCTACGAGCAGTACTTC.

This clone was found once. The chain has TRBV18 and TRBJ2-2; maybe TRBD2 (5 bases). V lost 4 bases and J lost 0, with 9 bases in between. The CDR3 covers 15 residues. Germline V CDR1 and CDR2: KGHSH, LQKENI. The CDR3 sequence is CASSLDSTNTGELFF. CDR3 nucleotides: TGTGCCAGCTCACTGGACTCCACGAACACCGGGGAGCTGTTTTTT.

This chain uses TRBV6-6 with TRBJ2-2; 8 positions match TRBD1. The junction had 3 bases not matched to a gene; V was cut back by 6 bases and J by 3 bases. This CDR3 is 14 amino acids long. Germline V gives CDR1 MNHNY, CDR2 SVGAGI (reference sequence). CDR3 bases: TGTGCCAGCAGCTTGACAGGGGACACCGGGGAGCTGTTTTTT. Encoded protein: CASSLTGDTGELFF.

This sequence joins TRBV11-1 and TRBJ1-1; tentative D call: TRBD1 (6 bases). Trimming left V 0 bases short and J 4 bases short, with 9 bases between. Germline V gives CDR1 SGHAT, CDR2 FQDESV (reference sequence). The CDR3 contains 14 residues. This CDR3 is CASSLAPGVTEAFF. The CDR3 DNA follows: TGTGCCAGCAGCTTAGCGCCAGGGGTCACTGAAGCTTTCTTT.

The CDR3 DNA sequence: TGTGCCAGCACCCAGTCGGACTCCCGAGTCAGCGAAAAACTGTTTTTT. This sequence encodes CASTQSDSRVSEKLFF. V and J are TRBV2 and TRBJ1-4; D is ambiguous. This CDR3 region has 16 residues. V lost 7 bases and J lost 8, with 23 bases in between. Germline V gene lookup returns CDR1 SNHLY and CDR2 FYNNEI.

The chain recombines TRBV5-1 with TRBJ1-1, with 7 bases lining up with TRBD1. V was pared by 2 bases and J by 0 bases, with 7 bases of the junction left unmatched. This CDR3 has 16 amino acids. The germline V gene has CDR1 SGHRS and CDR2 YFSETQ. For the CDR3, the DNA is TGCGCCAGCAGCTTCCAAGGGGGCTCCATGAACACTGAAGCTTTCTTT. It is translated as CASSFQGGSMNTEAFF.

This chain uses TRBV5-8 with TRBJ2-7; 9 nucleotides agree with TRBD2. J gave up 3 bases and V 0 bases, and 1 base lay outside the gene matches. Germline lookup yields CDR1 SGHTS and CDR2 YDEGEE. The length of the CDR3 is 14 residues. The CDR3 DNA reads TGTGCCAGCAGCTTGGCAGCGGGAGGCTACGAGCAGTACTTC. As protein: CASSLAAGGYEQYF.

The chain employs TRBV11-2 and TRBJ2-7; the match to TRBD2 covers 7 bases. The CDR3 runs to 16 residues. With 7 bases clipped from V and 3 bases from J, the junction kept 15 bases outside the gene matches. Germline V lookup: CDR1 SGHAT, CDR2 FQNNGV. The DNA for the CDR3 is TGTGCCAGCACCTCTGGATGGACTAGTAGAATCTACGAGCAGTACTTC. Translated: CASTSGWTSRIYEQYF.

The J gene is TRBJ1-3, the V gene TRBV23-1; a possible D gene is TRBD1 (5 bases). TRBV23-1 is known as an ORF, though its function is uncertain. The CDR3 runs 16 residues. The V end lost 2 bases, the J end lost 0 bases, and 11 bases lay between the germline ends. The CDR3 is CASSQPSGLSGNTIYF. The CDR3 nucleotides read TGCGCCAGCAGTCAACCTTCGGGGCTCTCTGGAAACACCATATATTTT.

The V call is TRBV19, the J call TRBJ1-1; D not resolved. The CDR3 consists of 16 residues. The germline CDR1 and CDR2 sequences are LNHDA and SQIVND (reference sequence). V lost 5 bases and J lost 4, with 20 bases in between. The CDR3 sequence is CASSSRPDRFGTEAFF. In DNA form, the CDR3 reads TGTGCCAGTAGTTCCAGACCGGACCGGTTCGGCACTGAAGCTTTCTTT.

The CDR3 reads CASSLDPLTSEQYF. CDR3 DNA sequence: TGTGCCAGCAGCTTAGACCCCCTAACTTCCGAGCAGTACTTC. The chain combines TRBV7-2 with TRBJ2-7; D is unresolved. Germline V gene lookup returns CDR1 SGHTA and CDR2 FQGNSA. This CDR3 contains 14 residues. Trimming took off 1 base at V and 6 bases at J, with 13 bases between the two ends.

The V gene is TRBV7-3, the J gene TRBJ1-1, with a possible D match to TRBD1 (5 bases). Germline V gene sequence: CDR1 SGHTA, CDR2 FQGTGA. The germline V and J ends were trimmed by 5 bases and 5 bases, with 15 bases remaining between them. This CDR3 region has 14 residues. The CDR3 DNA follows: TGTGCCAGCAGCGTAGGGGCCGGGGCGACTGAAGCTTTCTTT. Translation: CASSVGAGATEAFF.

The chain joins TRBV29-1 to TRBJ1-4; the D gene is possibly TRBD1 (5 bases). This CDR3 is built from 13 residues. Per germline, CDR1 SQVTM and CDR2 ANQGSEA. With 5 bases removed from V and 11 bases from J, the gap between germline ends came to 18 bases. The CDR3 loop reads CSVWDIAEGKLFF. The CDR3 DNA is TGCAGCGTTTGGGATATAGCGGAGGGGAAACTGTTTTTT.

The chain's CDR3 is CASSGRDREEVCTF. The CDR3 DNA reads as TGTGCCAGCAGTGGCCGGGACAGGGAGGAGGTTTGCACCTTC. The chain carries TRBV6-5 and TRBJ1-2, with 9 positions matching TRBD1. CDR1 is MNHEY, CDR2 SVGAGI, per germline. The CDR3 contains 14 residues. V gave up 5 bases and J gave up 13 bases; unmatched junction bases: 14.

CDR3 DNA sequence: TGTGCCAGTAGTGTAAGACAGGGTGGCTACACCTTC. This gives the protein CASSVRQGGYTF. The chain carries TRBV19 and TRBJ1-2; TRBD1 matches 7 bases. This CDR3 spans 12 amino acids. The V and J ends lost 5 bases and 7 bases, in that order; junction bases with no gene match: 4. The germline CDR1 and CDR2 sequences are LNHDA and SQIVND (reference sequence).

The chain combines TRBV28 with TRBJ1-2; D may be TRBD1 (6 bases). The length of the CDR3 is 14 residues. From germline, CDR1 is MDHEN and CDR2 SYDVKM. V lost 3 bases and J lost 4, with 12 bases in between. The DNA of the CDR3 is TGTGCCAGCAGTTTCTCTAAGACAGGCTATGGCTACACCTTC. This codes for CASSFSKTGYGYTF.

The V gene is TRBV7-9, the J gene TRBJ2-7, with no clear D. This CDR3 spans 13 amino acids. Germline V gene sequence: CDR1 SEHNR, CDR2 FQNEAQ (reference sequence). Trimming shortened V by 5 bases and J by 2 bases, and 10 bases separated the two germline ends. In DNA, the CDR3 is TGTGCCAGCAGCCCAGACAAACCCTACGAGCAGTACTTC. Protein sequence: CASSPDKPYEQYF.

CDR3 protein: CAISAGQGVFGSTDTQYF. CDR3 nucleotide sequence: TGTGCCATCAGTGCTGGACAGGGCGTTTTCGGTAGCACAGATACGCAGTATTTT. This sequence joins TRBV10-3 and TRBJ2-3, with 8 nucleotides matching TRBD1. Trimming removed 4 bases from V and 0 bases from J; junction bases left unmatched: 12. This CDR3 comprises 18 residues. Per germline, CDR1 ENHRY and CDR2 SYGVKD.

This clone showed up just once. This chain connects TRBV23-1 to TRBJ1-3; D is ambiguous. TRBV23-1 carries the ORF label, with uncertain function. V was trimmed by 4 bases and J by 4 bases, leaving 8 bases between them. CDR3 length: 13 amino acids. This chain's CDR3 is CASSRTVGNTIYF. The CDR3 DNA reads as TGCGCCAGCAGTCGCACAGTCGGAAACACCATATATTTT.

The chain has TRBV6-5 and TRBJ1-2; the match to TRBD1 covers 7 bases. Unmatched junction bases numbered 7, after V lost 7 bases and J lost 8 bases. The CDR3 runs 12 residues. Germline CDR1 and CDR2: MNHEY and SVGAGI. CDR3 nucleotide sequence: TGTGCCAGCACCAAAACAGGGGTCGGCTACACCTTC. The encoded protein is CASTKTGVGYTF.

The V and J genes are TRBV2 and TRBJ2-3; possibly TRBD1 or TRBD2 for D (6 bases each). Looked up from germline, CDR1 is SNHLY and CDR2 is FYNNEI. Trimming cost V 5 bases and J 7 bases, with 10 bases left between them. The CDR3 length is 12 residues. The CDR3 DNA reads TGTGCCAGCAGTCTAGGGGGGAATACGCAGTATTTT. As protein: CASSLGGNTQYF.

The J gene is TRBJ1-1, the V gene TRBV5-6; 8 positions agree with TRBD1. Unmatched junction bases numbered 4, after V lost 0 bases and J lost 0 bases. The germline V gene has CDR1 SGHDT and CDR2 YYEEEE. CDR3 length: 16 amino acids. CDR3 sequence reads: CASSLVWDRLNTEAFF. The CDR3 bases are TGTGCCAGCAGCTTGGTTTGGGACAGGCTGAACACTGAAGCTTTCTTT.

The gene calls are TRBV15 and TRBJ2-7; D is unresolved. Trimming took 0 bases from V and 3 from J, leaving 3 bases between them. The CDR3 is 12 residues long. The V gene's germline CDR1 is LNHNV and CDR2 YYDKDF (reference sequence). The CDR3 DNA follows: TGTGCCACCAGCAGAGATCGCTACGAGCAGTACTTC. Translating it yields CATSRDRYEQYF.

V is TRBV5-1 and J is TRBJ1-4; D gene uncertain. The CDR3 has 17 residues. Germline V gives CDR1 SGHRS, CDR2 YFSETQ. V was pared by 2 bases and J by 0 bases, with 14 bases between. CDR3 protein: CASSFLGFAATNEKLFF. In DNA, the CDR3 is TGCGCCAGCAGCTTCTTAGGATTCGCTGCAACTAATGAAAAACTGTTTTTT.

J is TRBJ1-5 and V is TRBV19; D ambiguous. The CDR3 runs to 16 residues. The germline V gene encodes CDR1 LNHDA and CDR2 SQIVND (reference sequence). V lost 4 bases and J 0 bases, leaving 13 bases between the germline ends. For the CDR3, the DNA is TGTGCCAGTAGTACTCTCCGGTTTGTTAGCAATCAGCCCCAGCATTTT. It codes for CASSTLRFVSNQPQHF.

This clone was picked up one time. The chain joins TRBV27 to TRBJ1-1; weak D call: TRBD1 (6 bases). V was cut by 6 bases and J by 4 bases, with 12 bases left in between. Germline V lookup: CDR1 MNHEY, CDR2 SMNVEV (reference sequence). The CDR3 runs to 13 residues. The CDR3 coding sequence is TGTGCCAGCAGCTACGGGACACTCACTGAAGCTTTCTTT. Translating gives CASSYGTLTEAFF.

The V gene is TRBV7-6, the J gene TRBJ1-4, with TRBD1 as a possible D gene (5 bases). The CDR3 length is 14 residues. V was shortened by 0 bases and J by 6 bases, with 8 bases between the two germline ends. Germline-derived CDR1 and CDR2 are SGHVS and FNYEAQ. Written as DNA, the CDR3 is TGTGCCAGCAGCTTAGCGCGGGGGGATGAAAAACTGTTTTTT. It specifies CASSLARGDEKLFF. Filled out from reference TRBV7-6 and TRBJ1-4, the complete variable domain reads GAGVSQSPRYKVTKRGQDVALRCDPISGHVSLYWYRQALGQGPEFLTYFNYEAQQDKSGLPNDRFSAERPEGSISTLTIQRTEQRDSAMYRCASSLARGDEKLFFGSGTQLSVL.